This T cell receptor (beta chain) came from a study of blood T cell repertoires in COVID-19. Clones were read by immunoSEQ multiplex PCR, and TCRdb kept only the in-frame ones, dropping some. The table lists 100,000 to 150,000 clones, roughly 84% of them singletons. This CDR3 has 13 residues. Germline V gene data show CDR1 as SGHAT and CDR2 as FQNNGV. V was shortened by 0 bases and J by 7 bases, with 9 bases between the two germline ends. The sample consisted of peripheral blood. The chain combines TRBV11-2 with TRBJ2-5, with a possible D match to TRBD1 (6 bases). The TCR was taken from a woman between 25 and 40 years old who had recovered from COVID-19. The CDR3, as DNA: TGTGCCAGCAGCTTAGATATCAGGGGGACCCAGTACTTC. It yields the protein CASSLDIRGTQYF.